These T cell receptor beta chains were read from a single sample in a study of blood T cell repertoires in COVID-19. Repertoires were generated with immunoSEQ multiplex PCR, while TCRdb's copy carries only in-frame clones and drops some. The sample records 60,000 to 75,000 clones, around 79% being singletons. What was sequenced was peripheral blood. These receptors came from a man in his 60s with active or convalescent COVID-19. The CDR3 runs from the conserved cysteine through the conserved F or W. D genes are given only for firm matches. Where a row states a size, it is once, few, many or the class of an expanded clone; other rows omit it.

clone size	V gene	J gene	D gene	CDR3 DNA	CDR3 protein
NA	TRBV6-5	TRBJ2-1	NA	TGTGCCAGCAGCAGATCTGCTTCCTACAATGAGCAGTTCTTC	CASSRSASYNEQFF
NA	TRBV6-1	TRBJ1-1	TRBD1	TGTGCCAGCAGTGAGGACAGGGGATATATGGCTTTCTTT	CASSEDRGYMAFF
once	TRBV12-3/TRBV12-4	TRBJ2-1	NA	TGTGCCAGCAGTTTTGGAGGTGGCAATGAGCAGTTCTTC	CASSFGGGNEQFF
NA	TRBV3-1/TRBV3-2	TRBJ1-2	NA	TGTGCCAGCAGCCATACAGGGTATGGCTACACCTTC	CASSHTGYGYTF
NA	TRBV7-8	TRBJ1-6	NA	TGTGCCAGTGCGGGGGCGCGATCACCCCTCCACTTT	CASAGARSPLHF
NA	TRBV5-4	TRBJ2-3	TRBD1	TGTGCCAGCAGCCACCCGGGACAGGGGGCTATTGATACGCAGTATTTT	CASSHPGQGAIDTQYF
once	TRBV2	TRBJ2-1	TRBD2	TGTGCCAGCGGGGTGGGACTAGCGGGGGGAAACAATGAGCAGTTCTTC	CASGVGLAGGNNEQFF
NA	TRBV27	TRBJ1-5	TRBD1	TGTGCCATTGCGACAGGGGTAAATCAGCCCCAGCATTTT	CAIATGVNQPQHF
NA	TRBV27	TRBJ1-1	TRBD1	TGTGCCAGCAGTTCGGGACAGGGGGCGCGAACTGAAGCTTTCTTT	CASSSGQGARTEAFF
NA	TRBV28	TRBJ1-4	NA	TGTGCCAGCAGCCCAGGGGATATTGATGAAAAACTGTTTTTT	CASSPGDIDEKLFF
NA	TRBV6-6	TRBJ1-2	NA	TGTGCCAGCAGTACCCTAGGGAGGAGGTGGTATGGCTACACCTTC	CASSTLGRRWYGYTF
NA	TRBV6-5	TRBJ1-5	NA	TGTGCCAGCAGTTTTTCGGGGATCAATCAGCCCCAGCATTTT	CASSFSGINQPQHF
NA	TRBV6-4	TRBJ1-2	TRBD1	TGTGCCAGCAGTGACTCGAACAGGGGGCAGAACTATGGCTACACCTTC	CASSDSNRGQNYGYTF
NA	TRBV18	TRBJ1-3	TRBD1	TGTGCCAGCTCCAGGGGGGCCGGTGGAAACACCATATATTTT	CASSRGAGGNTIYF
NA	TRBV7-7	TRBJ2-7	TRBD2	TGTGCCATCGGACGGGGGGACGAGCAGTACTTC	CAIGRGDEQYF
NA	TRBV6-1	TRBJ1-4	NA	TGTGCCAGCAGTGAAAGATGGGAGGGACTGACGTCTAATGAAAAACTGTTTTTT	CASSERWEGLTSNEKLFF
NA	TRBV5-8	TRBJ2-5	NA	TGTGCCAGCAGCATACTACAAGAGACCCAGTACTTC	CASSILQETQYF
once	TRBV7-2	TRBJ1-1	NA	TGTGCCAGCAGCCCAGGGGTTGACGACACTGAAGCTTTCTTT	CASSPGVDDTEAFF
NA	TRBV9	TRBJ2-5	NA	TGTACCAGCAGCGTAGGAGGAAAGGGGGTCGGAGAGACCCAGTACTTC	CTSSVGGKGVGETQYF
NA	TRBV2	TRBJ1-6	NA	TGTGCCAGCAGTGAAGGTCGTCTGAATTCACCCCTCCACTTT	CASSEGRLNSPLHF
NA	TRBV6-5	TRBJ1-2	NA	TGTGCCACAATAACGGGGGAACGAGGCTACACCTTC	CATITGERGYTF
NA	TRBV4-1	TRBJ1-4	NA	TGCGCCAGCAGCCAAGGTGCAGCGAATAATGAAAAACTGTTTTTT	CASSQGAANNEKLFF
NA	TRBV27	TRBJ2-1	TRBD1	TGTGCCAGCAGTCCAAGGACAGGGGTGAATGAGCAGTTCTTC	CASSPRTGVNEQFF
NA	TRBV3-1/TRBV3-2	TRBJ2-7	TRBD2	TGTGCCAGCAGTCTACGCAGCGGGGGAGAGGAGCAGTACTTC	CASSLRSGGEEQYF
NA	TRBV20-1	TRBJ2-5	NA	TGCAGTGCTAGTAAGCAGGGGGGATTTGAGACCCAGTACTTC	CSASKQGGFETQYF
NA	TRBV18	TRBJ1-4	NA	TGTGCCAGCTCACCTCGGACGGGGAATGAAAAACTGTTTTTT	CASSPRTGNEKLFF
NA	TRBV12-3/TRBV12-4	TRBJ1-2	NA	TGTGCCAGCAGTTATAAATTCTACGGCTACACCTTC	CASSYKFYGYTF
once	TRBV28	TRBJ1-2	TRBD1	TGTGCCAGCAGTCCATCCGCGGGACAGGGGTTCTATGGCTACACCTTC	CASSPSAGQGFYGYTF
NA	TRBV12-3/TRBV12-4	TRBJ1-1	NA	TGTGCCAGCAGTAAAGAACAGGGCACTGAAGCTTTCTTT	CASSKEQGTEAFF
NA	TRBV7-3	TRBJ2-2	TRBD2	TGTGCCAGCAGTCACGGGACTAGGAATACCGGGGAGCTGTTTTTT	CASSHGTRNTGELFF
NA	TRBV7-2	TRBJ1-2	TRBD1	TGTGCCAGCAGCTTAGGGGGACAGGGAGGACTTGGCTACACCTTC	CASSLGGQGGLGYTF
NA	TRBV28	TRBJ2-3	TRBD1	TGTGCCAGCAGCCCCACGGGACAGAGCACAGATACGCAGTATTTT	CASSPTGQSTDTQYF